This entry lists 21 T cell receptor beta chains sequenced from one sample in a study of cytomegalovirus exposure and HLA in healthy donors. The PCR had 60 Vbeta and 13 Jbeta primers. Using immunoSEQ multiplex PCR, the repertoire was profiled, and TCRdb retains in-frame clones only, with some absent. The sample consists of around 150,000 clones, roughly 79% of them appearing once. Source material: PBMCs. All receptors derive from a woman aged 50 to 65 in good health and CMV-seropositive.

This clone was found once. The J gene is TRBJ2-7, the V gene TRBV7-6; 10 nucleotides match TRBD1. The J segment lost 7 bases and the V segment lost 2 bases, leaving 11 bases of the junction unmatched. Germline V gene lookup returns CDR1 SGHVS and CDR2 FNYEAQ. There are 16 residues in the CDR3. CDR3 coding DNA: TGTGCCAGCAGCTTAACCCAGGGACAGGGGACGGGTGAGCAGTACTTC. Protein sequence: CASSLTQGQGTGEQYF. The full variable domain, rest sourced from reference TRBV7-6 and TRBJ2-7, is GAGVSQSPRYKVTKRGQDVALRCDPISGHVSLYWYRQALGQGPEFLTYFNYEAQQDKSGLPNDRFSAERPEGSISTLTIQRTEQRDSAMYRCASSLTQGQGTGEQYFGPGTRLTVT.

The CDR3 is CASSLSGTGGVTYEQYF. The DNA of the CDR3 is TGCGCCAGCAGCTTGAGCGGGACAGGGGGCGTCACCTACGAGCAGTACTTC. This rearrangement joins TRBV5-1 to TRBJ2-7; 12 bases agree with TRBD1. Germline V CDR1 and CDR2: SGHRS, YFSETQ. V shed 1 base and J 2 bases; nucleotides not matched to a gene: 7. CDR3 length: 17 residues.

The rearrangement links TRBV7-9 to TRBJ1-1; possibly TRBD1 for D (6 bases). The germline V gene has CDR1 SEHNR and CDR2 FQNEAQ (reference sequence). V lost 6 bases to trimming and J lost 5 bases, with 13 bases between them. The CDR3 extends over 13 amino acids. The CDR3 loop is CASSLDSRTEAFF. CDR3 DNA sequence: TGTGCCAGCAGTTTGGACAGCCGGACTGAAGCTTTCTTT.

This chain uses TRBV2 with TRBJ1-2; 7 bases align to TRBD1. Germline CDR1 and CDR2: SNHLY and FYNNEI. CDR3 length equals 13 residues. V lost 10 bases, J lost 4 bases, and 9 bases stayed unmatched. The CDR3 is CATQVGQSYGYTF. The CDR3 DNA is TGTGCCACCCAGGTGGGACAGTCCTATGGCTACACCTTC.

As DNA, the CDR3 is TGCGCCAGCAGGTCCGCGGGCAAAGATACGCAGTATTTT. This gives the protein CASRSAGKDTQYF. This sequence joins TRBV5-1 and TRBJ2-3; possibly TRBD2 for D (5 bases). Germline assignment: CDR1 SGHRS and CDR2 YFSETQ. This CDR3 has 13 amino acids. V lost 5 bases and J lost 5, with 12 bases in between.

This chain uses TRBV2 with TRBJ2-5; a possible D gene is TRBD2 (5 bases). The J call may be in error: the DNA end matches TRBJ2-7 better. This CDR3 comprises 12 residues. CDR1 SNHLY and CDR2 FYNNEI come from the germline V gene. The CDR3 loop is CASSRESYEQYF. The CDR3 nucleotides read TGTGCCAGCAGCCGGGAATCCTACGAGCAGTACTTC.

The CDR3 DNA is TGTGCCATCAGTGACGGGGGGCGTCTACCCAATCAGCCCCAGCATTTT. Translated: CAISDGGRLPNQPQHF. The chain links TRBV10-3 to TRBJ1-5, with D perhaps matching TRBD1 (6 bases). The CDR3 sequence is 16 residues long. Trimming took 3 bases from V and 3 from J, leaving 15 bases between them. Germline CDR1 ENHRY, CDR2 SYGVKD.

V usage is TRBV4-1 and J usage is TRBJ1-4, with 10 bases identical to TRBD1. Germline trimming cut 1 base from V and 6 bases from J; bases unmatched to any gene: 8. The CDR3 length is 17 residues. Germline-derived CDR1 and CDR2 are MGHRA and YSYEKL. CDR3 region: CASSQGVAGQGYEKLFF. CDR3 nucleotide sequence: TGCGCCAGCAGCCAAGGCGTAGCGGGACAGGGGTATGAAAAACTGTTTTTT.

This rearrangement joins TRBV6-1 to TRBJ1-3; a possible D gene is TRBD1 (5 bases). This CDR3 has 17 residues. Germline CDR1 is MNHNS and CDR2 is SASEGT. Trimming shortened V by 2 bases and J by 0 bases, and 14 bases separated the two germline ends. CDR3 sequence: CASSERAGRFSGNTIYF. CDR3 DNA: TGTGCCAGCAGTGAACGGGCAGGGCGATTCTCTGGAAACACCATATATTTT.

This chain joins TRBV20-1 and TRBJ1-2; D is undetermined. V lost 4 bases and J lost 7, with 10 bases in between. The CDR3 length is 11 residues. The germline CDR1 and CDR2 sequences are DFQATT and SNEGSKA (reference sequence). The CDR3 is CSAINEAGYTF. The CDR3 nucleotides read TGCAGTGCTATTAACGAGGCTGGCTACACCTTC.

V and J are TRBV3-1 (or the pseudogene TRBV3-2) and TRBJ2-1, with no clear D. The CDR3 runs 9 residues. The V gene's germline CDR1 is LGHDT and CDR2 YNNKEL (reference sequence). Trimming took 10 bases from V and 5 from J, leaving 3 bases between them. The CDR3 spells CANNNEQFF. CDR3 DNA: TGTGCCAATAACAATGAGCAGTTCTTC.

CDR3: CAGGGGETQYF. The CDR3, as DNA: TGTGCCGGGGGCGGGGGGGAGACCCAGTACTTC. This chain links TRBV19 with TRBJ2-5; 8 positions agree with TRBD2. Trimming at V came to 11 bases and at J to 5 bases, leaving 4 bases not matched to a gene. This CDR3 spans 11 amino acids. Germline V gene sequence: CDR1 LNHDA, CDR2 SQIVND (reference sequence).

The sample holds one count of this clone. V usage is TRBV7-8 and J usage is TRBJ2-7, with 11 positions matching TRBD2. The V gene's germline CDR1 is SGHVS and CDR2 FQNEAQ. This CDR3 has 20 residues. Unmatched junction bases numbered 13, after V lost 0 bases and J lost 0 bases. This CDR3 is CASSLAMTSSGRSSSYEQYF. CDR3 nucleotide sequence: TGTGCCAGCAGCTTAGCCATGACTTCTAGCGGGAGGTCAAGCTCCTACGAGCAGTACTTC.

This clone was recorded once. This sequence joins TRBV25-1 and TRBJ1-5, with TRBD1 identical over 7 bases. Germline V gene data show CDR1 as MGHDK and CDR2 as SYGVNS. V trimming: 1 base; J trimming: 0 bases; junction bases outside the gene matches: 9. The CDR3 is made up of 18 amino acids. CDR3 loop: CASSEWWDRHYSNQPQHF. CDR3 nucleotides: TGTGCCAGCAGTGAATGGTGGGACAGACATTATAGCAATCAGCCCCAGCATTTT.

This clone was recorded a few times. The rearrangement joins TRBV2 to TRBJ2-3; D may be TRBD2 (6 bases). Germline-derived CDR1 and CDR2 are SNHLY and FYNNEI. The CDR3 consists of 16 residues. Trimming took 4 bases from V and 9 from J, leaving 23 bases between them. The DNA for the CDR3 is TGTGCCAGCAGTGGGAGTGGGGCGCGGGGCCGCGGCACGCAGTATTTT. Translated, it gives CASSGSGARGRGTQYF.

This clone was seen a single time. The CDR3 bases are TGTGCCAGCAGCTGGGCCGGGGGGTCAGATACGCAGTATTTT. Translating gives CASSWAGGSDTQYF. V and J are TRBV7-2 and TRBJ2-3; 7 bases fit TRBD2. The V segment lost 4 bases and the J segment 4 bases; nucleotides outside the gene matches: 5. The CDR3 runs to 14 residues. Germline CDR1 is SGHTA and CDR2 is FQGNSA.

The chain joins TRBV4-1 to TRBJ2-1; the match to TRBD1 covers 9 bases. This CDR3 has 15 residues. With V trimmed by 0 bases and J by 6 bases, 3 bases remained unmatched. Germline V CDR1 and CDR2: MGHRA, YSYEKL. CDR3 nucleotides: TGCGCCAGCAGCCAAGAAGGGACAGGGCGCAATGAGCAGTTCTTC. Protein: CASSQEGTGRNEQFF.

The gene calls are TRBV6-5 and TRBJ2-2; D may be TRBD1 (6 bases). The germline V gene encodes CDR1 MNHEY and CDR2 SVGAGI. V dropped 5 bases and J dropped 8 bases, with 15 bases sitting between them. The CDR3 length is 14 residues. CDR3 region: CASSPLQGSGELFF. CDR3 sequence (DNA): TGTGCCAGCAGTCCACTACAGGGTTCAGGGGAGCTGTTTTTT.

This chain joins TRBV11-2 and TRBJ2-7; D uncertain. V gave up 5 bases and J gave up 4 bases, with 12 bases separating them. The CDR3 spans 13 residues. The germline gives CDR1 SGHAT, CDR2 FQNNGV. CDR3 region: CASSPPAVYEQYF. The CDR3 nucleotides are TGTGCCAGCAGCCCCCCCGCAGTTTACGAGCAGTACTTC.

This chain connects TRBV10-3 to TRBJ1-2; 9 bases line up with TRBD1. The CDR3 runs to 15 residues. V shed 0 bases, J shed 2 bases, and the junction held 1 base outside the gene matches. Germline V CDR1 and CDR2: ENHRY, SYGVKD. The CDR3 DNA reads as TGTGCCATCAGTGAGTCCGGGACAGGGAACTATGGCTACACCTTC. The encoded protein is CAISESGTGNYGYTF.

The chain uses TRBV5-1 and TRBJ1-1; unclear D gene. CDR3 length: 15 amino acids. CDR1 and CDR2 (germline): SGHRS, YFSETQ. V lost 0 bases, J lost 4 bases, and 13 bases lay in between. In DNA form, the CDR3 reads TGCGCCAGCAGCTTGGTTAAGGGAGGAGGCACTGAAGCTTTCTTT. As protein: CASSLVKGGGTEAFF.